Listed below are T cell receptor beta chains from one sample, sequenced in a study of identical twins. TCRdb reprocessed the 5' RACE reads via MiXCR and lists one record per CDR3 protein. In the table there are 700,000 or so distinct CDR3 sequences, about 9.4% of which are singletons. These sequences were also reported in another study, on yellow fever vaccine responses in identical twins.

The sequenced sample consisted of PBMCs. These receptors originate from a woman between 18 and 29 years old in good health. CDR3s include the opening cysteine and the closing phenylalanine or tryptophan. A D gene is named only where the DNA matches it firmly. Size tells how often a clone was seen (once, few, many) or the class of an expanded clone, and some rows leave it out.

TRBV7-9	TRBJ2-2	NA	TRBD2	TGTGCCAGCAGCTCTAAGGGGAGGGAGGATTCCGGGGAGCTGTTTTTT	CASSSKGREDSGELFF
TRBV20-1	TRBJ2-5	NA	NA	TGCAGTGCTAGAGGAGAGGGGCAGCGGGCCTACCAAGAGACCCAGTACTTC	CSARGEGQRAYQETQYF
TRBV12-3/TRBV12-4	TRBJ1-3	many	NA	TGTGCCAGCAGTTTGGGGGTCTCGGGAAACACCATATATTTT	CASSLGVSGNTIYF
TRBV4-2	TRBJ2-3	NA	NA	TGTGCCAGCAGCCAAGAAGCGAGCACAGATACGCAGTATTTT	CASSQEASTDTQYF
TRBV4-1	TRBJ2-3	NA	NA	TGCGCCAGCACCAAGGGAGGAGATACGCAGTATTTT	CASTKGGDTQYF
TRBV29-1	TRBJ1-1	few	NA	TGCAGCGTCTCACTGGGGGGAACTGAAGCTTTCTTT	CSVSLGGTEAFF
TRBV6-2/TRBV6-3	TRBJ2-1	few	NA	TGTGCCAGCGCTAGGTACAATGAGCAGTTCTTC	CASARYNEQFF
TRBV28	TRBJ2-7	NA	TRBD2	TGTGCCAGCAGCCAGAGACTAGCCTCCTACGAGCAGTACTTC	CASSQRLASYEQYF
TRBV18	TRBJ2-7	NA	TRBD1	TGTGCCAGCTCACTAACAGGGGAAACGAAGTACTTC	CASSLTGETKYF
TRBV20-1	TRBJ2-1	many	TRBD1	TGCAGTGTACCGGACAGGGTGAGGGGGGATGAGCAGTTCTTC	CSVPDRVRGDEQFF
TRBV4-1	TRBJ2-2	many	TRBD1	TGCGCCAGCAGCCAAGTTGCAGGGGGCCCCGGGGAGCTGTTTTTT	CASSQVAGGPGELFF
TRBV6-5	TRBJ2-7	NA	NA	TGTGCCAGCAGTTACCGCGCGACTGTGTCCTACGAGCAGTACTTC	CASSYRATVSYEQYF
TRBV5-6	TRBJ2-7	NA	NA	TGTGCCAGCAGCTTCGCCATGGACTTAATATACGAGCAGTACTTC	CASSFAMDLIYEQYF
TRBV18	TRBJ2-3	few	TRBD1	TGTGCCAGCTCACAACAAGGACAGGGGGCAGCAGATACGCAGTATTTT	CASSQQGQGAADTQYF
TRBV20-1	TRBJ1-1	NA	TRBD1	TGCAGTGCTAGAGATCGGGGGACAGGGAACACTGAAGCTTTCTTT	CSARDRGTGNTEAFF
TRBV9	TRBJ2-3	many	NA	TGTGCCAGCAGCGTAGGCGGTAGCTCCCGAGGGGATACGCAGTATTTT	CASSVGGSSRGDTQYF